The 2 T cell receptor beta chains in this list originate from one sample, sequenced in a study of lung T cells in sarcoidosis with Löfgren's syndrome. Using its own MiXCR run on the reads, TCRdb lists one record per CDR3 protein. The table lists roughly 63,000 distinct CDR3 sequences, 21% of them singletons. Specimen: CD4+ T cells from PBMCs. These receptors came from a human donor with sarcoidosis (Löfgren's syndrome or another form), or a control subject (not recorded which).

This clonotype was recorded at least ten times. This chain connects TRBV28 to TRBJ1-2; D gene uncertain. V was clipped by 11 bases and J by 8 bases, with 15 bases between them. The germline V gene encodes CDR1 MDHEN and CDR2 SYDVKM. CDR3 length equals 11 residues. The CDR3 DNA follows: TGTGCCGTACGGAAGGCGAGAGGCTACACCTTC. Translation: CAVRKARGYTF.

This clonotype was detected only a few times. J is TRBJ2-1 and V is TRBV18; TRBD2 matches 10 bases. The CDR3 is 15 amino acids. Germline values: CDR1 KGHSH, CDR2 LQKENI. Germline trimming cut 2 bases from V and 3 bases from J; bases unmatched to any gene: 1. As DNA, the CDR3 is TGTGCCAGCTCACCAACTAGCGGGGACTACAATGAGCAGTTCTTC. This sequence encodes CASSPTSGDYNEQFF. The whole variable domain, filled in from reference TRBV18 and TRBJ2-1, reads NAGVMQNPRHLVRRRGQEARLRCSPMKGHSHVYWYRQLPEEGLKFMVYLQKENIIDESGMPKERFSAEFPKEGPSILRIQQVVRGDSAAYFCASSPTSGDYNEQFFGPGTRLTVL.